This is a list of T cell receptor beta chains from one sample in a study of monozygotic twins with inflammatory bowel disease. Reanalyzing the 5' RACE reads, TCRdb keeps one entry per CDR3 protein, without DNA. This sample carries about 200,000 distinct CDR3 sequences, with roughly 7.5% going to the ten biggest clones. Material: blood. The receptor set was obtained from a human donor with ulcerative colitis or Crohn's disease, or a healthy co-twin of an affected twin (not recorded which). The CDR3 runs from the conserved cysteine through the conserved F or W.

cdr3_aa	j_call	v_call	cdr3_length
CASRRWPLGGQNTEAFF	TRBJ1-1	TRBV6-5	17
CASGGTSGADTQYF	TRBJ2-3	TRBV25-1	14
CSALRGAEDYGYTF	TRBJ1-2	TRBV20-1	14
CASSRLAGRSTDTQYF	TRBJ2-3	TRBV5-1	16
CATRTGRNSPLHF	TRBJ1-6	TRBV27	13
CASSQDWGVPFEQYF	TRBJ2-7	TRBV3-1	15
CASSERGPRADVLTF	TRBJ2-6	TRBV2	15
CASSTAGGSGEQYF	TRBJ2-7	TRBV5-1	14
CSASKEGLLHQPQHF	TRBJ1-5	TRBV20-1	15
CASNLLAPHEQYF	TRBJ2-7	TRBV6-4	13
CASSLNPDTQYF	TRBJ2-3	TRBV13	12
CASKPTDLAGYTDTQYF	TRBJ2-3	TRBV6-2/TRBV6-3	17
CASSLIGDQPQHF	TRBJ1-5	TRBV12-3/TRBV12-4	13
CASSLPGSYEQYF	TRBJ2-7	TRBV7-9	13
CASSQGPEFLTEAFF	TRBJ1-1	TRBV4-1	15
CASRTGNAGNTDTQYF	TRBJ2-3	TRBV5-1	16
CASRLEPNTGELFF	TRBJ2-2	TRBV6-1	14
CASSQDFTGTGWYEQYF	TRBJ2-7	TRBV4-3	17
CASTSASAGSTGELFF	TRBJ2-2	TRBV25-1	16
CASSPGEVVYGYTF	TRBJ1-2	TRBV7-9	14
CASSRDLTAGASYNEQFF	TRBJ2-1	TRBV4-1	18
CASSFWQGPTGELFF	TRBJ2-2	TRBV12-3/TRBV12-4	15
CASGLGLLGSTDTQYF	TRBJ2-3	TRBV12-5	16
CASSPGQGVQAFF	TRBJ1-1	TRBV5-6	13
CATSYQTGAGGELFF	TRBJ2-2	TRBV15	15
CASSEAGMETQYF	TRBJ2-5	TRBV2	13
CASRSIENSGNTIYF	TRBJ1-3	TRBV7-2	15
CASSLRRGGRLAKNIQYF	TRBJ2-4	TRBV7-2	18
CASSLSVAGGPRTEQFF	TRBJ2-1	TRBV7-2	17
CSAPGDFSIETQYF	TRBJ2-5	TRBV20-1	14
CASKPNFGGEKLFF	TRBJ1-4	TRBV19	14
CASTLWEGYTEAFF	TRBJ1-1	TRBV7-8	14
CASSPLGYNEQFF	TRBJ2-1	TRBV18	13
CASSGLQRGLGGETQYF	TRBJ2-5	TRBV2	17
CASRSSGPYNEQFF	TRBJ2-1	TRBV28	14
CSARDPSGPTDTQYF	TRBJ2-3	TRBV20-1	15
CASRKTGFDEQYF	TRBJ2-7	TRBV5-1	13
CASSPVGGSYNEQFF	TRBJ2-1	TRBV5-1	15
CSASTEGSTYEQYF	TRBJ2-7	TRBV20-1	14
CANLSPGFVYHDTQYF	TRBJ2-3	TRBV5-1	16
CASSYAQGFTDTQYF	TRBJ2-3	TRBV6-5	15